A single sample is the source of the 13 T cell receptor beta chains below, sequenced in a study of blood T cells in healthy people across ages. A J-beta primer mix and a sample-barcoded 5' primer were used in a second PCR of roughly 6 to 11 cycles. TCRdb reprocessed the 5' RACE reads via MiXCR and lists one record per CDR3 protein. Of roughly 680,000 distinct CDR3 sequences listed, roughly half were seen once; the top ten hold approximately 13%. The sequenced sample was blood. Receptor source: a woman aged 80 or over in good health.

This clonotype has a count of ten or more. A read error may produce the germline difference seen at one junction end. This chain connects TRBV4-2 to TRBJ1-4; a weak D match, TRBD1 (5 bases). CDR1 is LGHNA and CDR2 is YNFKEQ in the germline V gene. CDR3 size: 15 residues. CDR3 sequence reads: CASRQARDLGEKLFF. The DNA for the CDR3 is TGTGCCAGCAGGCAAGCCAGGGATTTGGGTGAAAAACTGTTTTTT.

This clonotype has a count of ten or more. The chain has TRBV12-3 or TRBV12-4 and TRBJ2-7; D might be TRBD2 (6 bases). CDR3 size: 13 residues. The germline V and J ends were trimmed by 6 bases and 3 bases, with 12 bases remaining between them. The CDR3, as DNA: TGTGCCAGCAGATCCGGGACTGTCTACGAGCAGTACTTC. Its translation: CASRSGTVYEQYF.

This clonotype was detected many times. The chain is built from TRBV5-1 and TRBJ2-1, with D unresolved. The germline V gene encodes CDR1 SGHRS and CDR2 YFSETQ. The length of the CDR3 is 12 residues. V was shortened by 1 base and J by 7 bases, with 6 bases between the two germline ends. For the CDR3, the DNA is TGCGCCAGCAGCTTGCTTGTTAATGAGCAGTTCTTC. This sequence encodes CASSLLVNEQFF.

The chain links TRBV10-3 to TRBJ1-6; maybe TRBD1 (6 bases). Germline assignment: CDR1 ENHRY and CDR2 SYGVKD. V was trimmed by 6 bases and J by 9 bases, leaving 18 bases between them. This CDR3 region has 15 residues. This CDR3 reads CAIRGSVQGGSPLHF. CDR3 sequence (DNA): TGTGCCATCAGAGGGTCGGTACAGGGAGGTTCACCCCTCCACTTT.

This clonotype turned up a few times. This chain joins TRBV23-1 and TRBJ2-5; D not certain. TRBV23-1 is given ORF status, its function remaining uncertain. V was shortened by 11 bases and J by 5 bases, with 6 bases between the two germline ends. CDR3 length: 9 residues. This chain's CDR3 is CAQRETQYF. CDR3 nucleotides: TGCGCCCAAAGGGAGACCCAGTACTTC.

This clonotype was seen a single time. Just one base apart from a much larger clone, this may be a read error. The rearrangement joins TRBV15 to TRBJ2-1, with TRBD2 matching 10 bases. Germline CDR1 is LNHNV and CDR2 is YYDKDF (reference sequence). The CDR3 contains 17 residues. CDR3 amino acids: CAASRAGTSVSYNEQFF. CDR3 bases: TGTGCCGCCAGCAGAGCTGGGACTAGCGTCTCCTACAATGAGCAGTTCTTC.

As to this clonotype: This may stem from a read error, because a much larger clone lies one nucleotide away. The rearrangement links TRBV2 to TRBJ2-3; TRBD2 agrees at 7 bases. The CDR3 runs 19 residues. The germline V gene has CDR1 SNHLY and CDR2 FYNNEI. The CDR3 sequence: CAGSSPGSAGGGWTDTQYF. The CDR3, as DNA: TGTGCCGGCAGTTCTCCGGGGTCCGCGGGCGGGGGATGGACAGATACGCAGTATTTT.

This clonotype was seen many times. The V and J genes are TRBV5-5 and TRBJ1-2; D is perhaps TRBD1 (6 bases). The V end was cut by 5 bases, the J end by 2 bases, with 10 bases between. Germline assignment: CDR1 SGHKS and CDR2 YYEKEE (reference sequence). The CDR3 sequence is 13 residues long. CDR3 nucleotide sequence: TGTGCCAGCAGACCCGGACAGAACTATGGCTACACCTTC. The encoded protein is CASRPGQNYGYTF.

Ten or more counts support this clonotype. V gene TRBV7-9 combines with J gene TRBJ2-1; the D is unclear. Germline CDR1 and CDR2: SEHNR and FQNEAQ (reference sequence). V was cut by 7 bases and J by 6 bases, with 16 bases left in between. The CDR3 is made up of 14 amino acids. CDR3 region: CASTIEGLLNEQFF. Here the CDR3 DNA reads TGTGCCAGCACTATCGAAGGGCTTCTCAATGAGCAGTTCTTC.

There are many counts of this clonotype. The chain joins TRBV7-9 to TRBJ2-3, with D perhaps matching TRBD2 (5 bases). This CDR3 has 14 amino acids. Germline V gene data show CDR1 as SEHNR and CDR2 as FQNEAQ (reference sequence). The V end lost 0 bases, the J end lost 3 bases, and 7 bases lay between the germline ends. The CDR3 here is CASSLAGVTDTQYF. For the CDR3, the DNA is TGTGCCAGCAGCTTAGCGGGAGTTACAGATACGCAGTATTTT.

There are many counts of this clonotype. A much larger clone differs by one base, so this may be a read error. The gene calls are TRBV28 and TRBJ2-1; D gene uncertain. In germline, CDR1 is MDHEN, CDR2 SYDVKM. The V end lost 7 bases, the J end lost 0 bases, and 7 bases lay between the germline ends. The CDR3 length is 13 residues. The CDR3: CASNPSSYNEQFF. CDR3 in DNA: TGTGCCAGCAACCCGAGCTCCTACAATGAGCAGTTCTTC.

Points on this clonotype: This may arise from a read error, as a much more abundant clone is one base away. This sequence joins TRBV11-1 and TRBJ2-1; tentative D call: TRBD1 (6 bases). Germline values: CDR1 SGHAT, CDR2 FQDESV (reference sequence). The CDR3 is 14 residues long. V was clipped by 8 bases and J by 1 base, with 12 bases between them. CDR3 bases: TGTGCCAGCGGTCCCCAGGGGTCCTACAATGAGCAGTTCTTC. The encoded protein is CASGPQGSYNEQFF.

The V gene is TRBV4-2, the J gene TRBJ1-6; perhaps TRBD1 as D (5 bases). Deletions cut 1 base from V and 10 bases from J, with 29 bases between. CDR3 length equals 20 residues. In germline, CDR1 is LGHNA, CDR2 YNFKEQ. This chain's CDR3 is CASSQGTPGTSTRTSSPLHF. The CDR3 bases are TGTGCCAGCAGCCAAGGAACACCCGGGACCTCAACACGGACATCATCACCCCTCCACTTT.